A single T cell receptor (beta chain) is shown here with its context. With V trimmed by 4 bases and J by 8 bases, 5 bases remained unmatched. Per germline, CDR1 MNHEY and CDR2 SVGAGI. The CDR3 loop spans 13 amino acids. The data were taken from a study of cytomegalovirus exposure and HLA in healthy donors. The PCR made use of 60 Vbeta and 13 Jbeta primers. Libraries were prepared by immunoSEQ multiplex PCR; TCRdb keeps only in-frame clonotypes and omits some of them. Here the sample spans around 110,000 clones, around 84% being singletons. The chain joins TRBV6-5 to TRBJ1-2, with 9 bases lining up with TRBD1. The sample taken for sequencing was PBMCs. This sequence was found in a young man in good health and CMV-seropositive. The CDR3 nucleotides read TGTGCCAGCAGTTCCCGGGACAGGGAAGGCTACACCTTC. This translates into CASSSRDREGYTF.